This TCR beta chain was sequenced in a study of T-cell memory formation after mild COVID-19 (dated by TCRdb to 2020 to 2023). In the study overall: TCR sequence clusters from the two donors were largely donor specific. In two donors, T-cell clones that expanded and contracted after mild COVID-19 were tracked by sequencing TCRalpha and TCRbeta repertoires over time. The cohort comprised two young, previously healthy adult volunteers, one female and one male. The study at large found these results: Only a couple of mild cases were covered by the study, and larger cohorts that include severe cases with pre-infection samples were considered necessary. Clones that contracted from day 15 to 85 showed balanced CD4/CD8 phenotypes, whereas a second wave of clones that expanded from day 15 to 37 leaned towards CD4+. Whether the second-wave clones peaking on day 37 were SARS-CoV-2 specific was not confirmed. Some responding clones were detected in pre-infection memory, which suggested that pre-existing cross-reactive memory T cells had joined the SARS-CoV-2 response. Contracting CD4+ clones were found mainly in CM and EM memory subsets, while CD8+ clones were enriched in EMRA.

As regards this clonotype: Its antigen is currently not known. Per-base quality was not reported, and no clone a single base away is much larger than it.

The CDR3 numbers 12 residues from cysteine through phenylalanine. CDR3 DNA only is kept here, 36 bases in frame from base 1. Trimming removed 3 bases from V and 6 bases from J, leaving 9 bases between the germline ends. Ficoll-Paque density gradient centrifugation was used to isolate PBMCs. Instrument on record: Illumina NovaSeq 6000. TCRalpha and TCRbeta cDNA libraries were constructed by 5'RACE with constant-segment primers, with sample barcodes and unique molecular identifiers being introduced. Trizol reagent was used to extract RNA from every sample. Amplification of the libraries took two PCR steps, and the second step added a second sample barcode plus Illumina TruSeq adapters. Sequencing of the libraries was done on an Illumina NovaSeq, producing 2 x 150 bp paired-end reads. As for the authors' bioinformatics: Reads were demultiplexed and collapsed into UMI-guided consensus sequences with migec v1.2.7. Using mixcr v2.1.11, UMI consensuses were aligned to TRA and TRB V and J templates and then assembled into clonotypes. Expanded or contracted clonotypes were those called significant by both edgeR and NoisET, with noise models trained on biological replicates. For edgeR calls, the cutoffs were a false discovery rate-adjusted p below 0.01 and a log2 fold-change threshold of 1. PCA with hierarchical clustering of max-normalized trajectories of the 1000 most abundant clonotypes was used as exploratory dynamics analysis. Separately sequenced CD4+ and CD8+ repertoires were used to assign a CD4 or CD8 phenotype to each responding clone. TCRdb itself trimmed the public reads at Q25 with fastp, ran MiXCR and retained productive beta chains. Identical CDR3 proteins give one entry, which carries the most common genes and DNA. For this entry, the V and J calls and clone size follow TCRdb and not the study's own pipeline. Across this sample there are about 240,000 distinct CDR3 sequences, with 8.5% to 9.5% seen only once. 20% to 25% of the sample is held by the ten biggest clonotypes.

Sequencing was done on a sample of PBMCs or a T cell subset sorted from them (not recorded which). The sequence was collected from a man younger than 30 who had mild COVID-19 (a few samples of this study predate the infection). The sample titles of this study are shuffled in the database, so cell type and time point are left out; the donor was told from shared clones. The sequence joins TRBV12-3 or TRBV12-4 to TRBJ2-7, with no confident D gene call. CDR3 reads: CASSFTPLEQYF. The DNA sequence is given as TGTGCCAGCAGTTTTACCCCCCTCGAGCAGTACTTC.